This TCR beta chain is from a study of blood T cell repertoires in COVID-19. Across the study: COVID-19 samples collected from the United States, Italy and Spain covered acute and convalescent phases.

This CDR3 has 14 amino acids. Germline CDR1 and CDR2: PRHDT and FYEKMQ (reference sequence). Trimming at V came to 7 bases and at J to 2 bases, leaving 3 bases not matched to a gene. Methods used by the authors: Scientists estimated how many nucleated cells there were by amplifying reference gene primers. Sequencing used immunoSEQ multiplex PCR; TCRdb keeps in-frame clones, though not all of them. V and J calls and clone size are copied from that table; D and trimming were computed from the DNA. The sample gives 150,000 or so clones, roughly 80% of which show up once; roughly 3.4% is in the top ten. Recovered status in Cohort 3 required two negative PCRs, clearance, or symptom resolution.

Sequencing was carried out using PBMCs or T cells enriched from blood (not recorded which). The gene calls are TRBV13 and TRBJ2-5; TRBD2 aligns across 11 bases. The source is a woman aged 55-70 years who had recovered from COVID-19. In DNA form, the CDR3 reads TGTGCCAGCAACGTAGCGGGGGGGCAAGAGACCCAGTACTTC. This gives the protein CASNVAGGQETQYF. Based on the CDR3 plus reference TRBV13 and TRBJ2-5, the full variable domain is AAGVIQSPRHLIKEKRETATLKCYPIPRHDTVYWYQQGPGQDPQFLISFYEKMQSDKGSIPDRFSAQQFSDYHSELNMSSLELGDSALYFCASNVAGGQETQYFGPGTRLLVL.